The TCR beta chain under discussion was sequenced for a study of T cells expressing NK-cell markers. TCRdb re-analyzed the 5' RACE reads; it lists each CDR3 protein once, without DNA. The table gives under 600,000 distinct CDR3 sequences; the top ten clones make up 1.4% of it. There are 13 residues in the CDR3. The germline gives CDR1 SGHRS, CDR2 YFSETQ. Sequenced sample: blood T cells: a sorted CD56 or NKG2C T cell subset, CD4+ or CD8+ T cells, or bulk PBMC T cells (not recorded which). The chain carries TRBV5-1 and TRBJ2-1; there is no DNA to check the TCRdb D call of TRBD1. The receptor's source is a woman in her fifties or sixties in good health. The CDR3 protein is CASSLPQGDEQFF.